Below, 22 T cell receptor beta chains from the same sample are listed, as sequenced in a study of cytomegalovirus exposure and HLA in healthy donors. Amplification used 60 Vbeta primers and 13 Jbeta primers. Assay used: immunoSEQ multiplex PCR; TCRdb lists only in-frame clones, some missing. In the table there are approximately 180,000 clones, over 65% of which are singletons. Input material: PBMCs. The receptors here all came from a woman in her twenties or thirties in good health and CMV-seropositive.

The chain's CDR3 is CASSITALGHLAFF. The CDR3 DNA is TGTGCCAGTAGTATCACGGCTCTGGGACATCTAGCTTTCTTT. This sequence joins TRBV19 and TRBJ1-1; D might be TRBD1 (6 bases). Germline V lookup: CDR1 LNHDA, CDR2 SQIVND (reference sequence). The CDR3 loop spans 14 amino acids. The ends were cut back, 3 bases at V and 10 bases at J, with 18 bases in the middle.

This rearrangement joins TRBV10-3 to TRBJ2-6; 8 bases are shared with TRBD2. The trim removed 2 bases at V and 1 base at J, leaving 4 bases unmatched. Germline V gene lookup returns CDR1 ENHRY and CDR2 SYGVKD. The CDR3 covers 17 residues. DNA of the CDR3: TGTGCCATCAGTGAGAGCGGGAGCCGTTCTGGGGCCAACGTCCTGACTTTC. This sequence encodes CAISESGSRSGANVLTF.

This clone came up once. The chain is built from TRBV29-1 and TRBJ2-3; 9 nucleotides agree with TRBD1. Germline lookup yields CDR1 SQVTM and CDR2 ANQGSEA. The CDR3 runs 15 residues. V was pared by 8 bases and J by 5 bases, with 14 bases of the junction left unmatched. In DNA form, the CDR3 reads TGCAGCTCCGCGGAGGGGACAGGGTATCGAGATACGCAGTATTTT. Translated: CSSAEGTGYRDTQYF.

This rearrangement joins TRBV30 to TRBJ1-5, with a tentative D call TRBD1 (5 bases). Germline V gene sequence: CDR1 GTSNPN, CDR2 SVGIG (reference sequence). The germline V and J ends were trimmed by 2 bases and 6 bases, with 20 bases remaining between them. The CDR3 has 16 residues. CDR3 region: CAWSRTGGFQSQPQHF. Here the CDR3 DNA reads TGTGCCTGGAGTCGGACGGGGGGTTTTCAGAGTCAGCCCCAGCATTTT.

The J gene is TRBJ1-2, the V gene TRBV5-4; a weak D match, TRBD1 (6 bases). CDR3 size: 14 residues. Trimming cost V 0 bases and J 8 bases, with 14 bases left between them. Looked up from germline, CDR1 is SGHNT and CDR2 is YYREEE (reference sequence). CDR3 DNA sequence: TGTGCCAGCAGCTTGGCCATAGGGGGGGGCGGCTACACCTTC. It yields the protein CASSLAIGGGGYTF.

The rearrangement uses TRBV25-1 and TRBJ2-3; TRBD2 matches at 13 bases. There are 18 residues in the CDR3. Looked up from germline, CDR1 is MGHDK and CDR2 is SYGVNS. With 2 bases clipped from V and 1 base from J, the junction kept 6 bases outside the gene matches. The CDR3 coding sequence is TGTGCCAGCAGTGAACATGGACTAGCGGGAGCTGGCACAGATACGCAGTATTTT. Encoded protein: CASSEHGLAGAGTDTQYF.

V and J are TRBV27 and TRBJ1-2; TRBD1 matches 8 bases. Germline CDR1 MNHEY, CDR2 SMNVEV (reference sequence). The V gene end was trimmed by 0 bases and the J gene end by 8 bases; junction bases not matched to a gene: 5. CDR3 length: 14 residues. CDR3 nucleotide sequence: TGTGCCAGCAGTTTATCGTGGACAGGGAACGGCTACACCTTC. It encodes CASSLSWTGNGYTF.

The chain couples TRBV27 to TRBJ2-7, with 10 positions matching TRBD1. V was pared by 4 bases and J by 7 bases, with 10 bases of the junction left unmatched. Per the germline V gene, CDR1 is MNHEY and CDR2 is SMNVEV (reference sequence). This CDR3 region has 15 residues. As DNA, the CDR3 is TGTGCCAGCAGTTCCCTAGGGACAGGGGATTTGGAGCAGTACTTC. Amino acid sequence: CASSSLGTGDLEQYF.

The rearrangement joins TRBV4-1 to TRBJ1-1; perhaps TRBD1 as D (6 bases). Germline lookup yields CDR1 MGHRA and CDR2 YSYEKL. Trimming cost V 4 bases and J 5 bases, with 17 bases left between them. CDR3 length: 15 residues. The CDR3 sequence is CASSPPPEGGTEAFF. In DNA, the CDR3 is TGCGCCAGCAGCCCTCCGCCGGAGGGGGGGACTGAAGCTTTCTTT.

V usage is TRBV27 and J usage is TRBJ2-7, with 9 bases fitting TRBD1. There are 14 residues in the CDR3. Trimming took 4 bases from V and 6 from J; bases not matched to a gene: 7. CDR1 is MNHEY and CDR2 is SMNVEV in the germline V gene (reference sequence). The CDR3, as DNA: TGTGCCAGCAGTTCCCTCCTGACAGGGGGCGAGCAGTACTTC. Its translation is CASSSLLTGGEQYF.

This clone was seen a single time. The chain has TRBV29-1 and TRBJ2-7; 12 positions match TRBD2. Germline CDR1 and CDR2: SQVTM and ANQGSEA. Trimming cost V 6 bases and J 1 base; bases outside gene matches: 4. This CDR3 contains 14 residues. Written as DNA, the CDR3 is TGCAGCGTGGGGGGACTAGCGGGTTCCTACGAGCAGTACTTC. It translates to CSVGGLAGSYEQYF.

The chain uses TRBV19 and TRBJ1-4; 7 nucleotides line up with TRBD1. CDR3 size: 15 residues. V was pared by 5 bases and J by 7 bases, with 10 bases of the junction left unmatched. CDR1 is LNHDA and CDR2 is SQIVND in the germline V gene (reference sequence). CDR3 in DNA: TGTGCCAGTAGTTTGCAGACAGGGATAAGTGAAAAACTGTTTTTT. It is translated as CASSLQTGISEKLFF.

This rearrangement joins TRBV4-2 to TRBJ1-4; 7 bases fit TRBD1. This CDR3 contains 15 residues. Germline CDR1 LGHNA, CDR2 YNFKEQ. With V trimmed by 4 bases and J by 7 bases, 9 bases remained unmatched. In DNA form, the CDR3 reads TGTGCCAGCAGCCCCCAGGGGACAGACAGTGAAAAACTGTTTTTT. This sequence encodes CASSPQGTDSEKLFF.

This clone occurred a few times. The J gene is TRBJ2-2, the V gene TRBV5-1; 7 positions match TRBD2. Germline CDR1 and CDR2: SGHRS and YFSETQ. The CDR3 extends over 15 amino acids. The V gene end was trimmed by 7 bases and the J gene end by 0 bases; junction bases not matched to a gene: 6. CDR3 residues: CASGQRDANTGELFF. The DNA for the CDR3 is TGCGCCAGCGGCCAGCGGGACGCGAACACCGGGGAGCTGTTTTTT. Combining the CDR3 with reference TRBV5-1 and TRBJ2-2 gives the whole variable domain KAGVTQTPRYLIKTRGQQVTLSCSPISGHRSVSWYQQTPGQGLQFLFEYFSETQRNKGNFPGRFSGRQFSNSRSEMNVSTLELGDSALYLCASGQRDANTGELFFGEGSRLTVL.

The V gene is TRBV9, the J gene TRBJ2-7; D is ambiguous. There are 15 residues in the CDR3. Per germline, CDR1 SGDLS and CDR2 YYNGEE. V gave up 2 bases and J gave up 3 bases, with 15 bases separating them. CDR3 loop: CASSVAVTPYYEQYF. The CDR3 DNA is TGTGCCAGCAGCGTCGCTGTAACCCCCTACTACGAGCAGTACTTC.

This clone appeared a few times. The CDR3 bases are TGCGCCAGCAGCTCCGGCAGGGCAGATTACGAGCAGTACTTC. Its protein product is CASSSGRADYEQYF. The chain joins TRBV5-1 to TRBJ2-7; the D gene is possibly TRBD1 (5 bases). The germline V gene has CDR1 SGHRS and CDR2 YFSETQ. V was pared by 3 bases and J by 4 bases, with 14 bases between. The CDR3 is 14 residues long.

V and J are TRBV7-7 and TRBJ2-7; a possible D gene is TRBD1 (5 bases). V lost 1 base and J 0 bases, leaving 7 bases between the germline ends. Germline lookup yields CDR1 SSHAT and CDR2 FNYEAQ (reference sequence). This CDR3 contains 14 residues. In nucleotides, the CDR3 is TGTGCCAGCAGCTTAGATGGACACTCCTACGAGCAGTACTTC. The encoded protein is CASSLDGHSYEQYF.

The rearrangement links TRBV15 to TRBJ2-1; possibly TRBD2 for D (5 bases). CDR3 length: 14 residues. Germline loops: CDR1 LNHNV, CDR2 YYDKDF (reference sequence). Trimming removed 0 bases from V and 8 bases from J, with 11 bases in between. The CDR3 DNA reads TGTGCCACCAGCAGAGAGAGTCTAGCCGATGAGCAGTTCTTC. Amino acid sequence: CATSRESLADEQFF.

V gene TRBV2 combines with J gene TRBJ2-6, with no clear D. V lost 7 bases to trimming and J lost 0 bases, with 7 bases between them. Per the germline V gene, CDR1 is SNHLY and CDR2 is FYNNEI. The CDR3 is made up of 14 amino acids. This chain's CDR3 is CASIQLSGANVLTF. CDR3 in DNA: TGTGCCAGCATTCAACTCTCTGGGGCCAACGTCCTGACTTTC.

This clone came up a few times. The chain uses TRBV5-1 and TRBJ2-5; 7 bases fit TRBD1. The J call may be mistaken, given a closer DNA end match to TRBJ2-7. CDR1 and CDR2 (germline): SGHRS, YFSETQ. This CDR3 has 17 residues. CDR3 DNA: TGCGCCAGCAGTTTAAACCTCGGTGTGACAGGGAGACACGAGCAGTACTTC. Translated: CASSLNLGVTGRHEQYF.

This clone came up a few times. The chain has TRBV4-3 and TRBJ2-7; 10 nucleotides agree with TRBD2. Germline loops: CDR1 LGHNA, CDR2 YSLEER. The CDR3 has 15 amino acids. V trimming: 4 bases; J trimming: 2 bases; junction bases outside the gene matches: 5. The CDR3 region has the DNA TGCGCCAGCAGCCTTAGGACTAGCGGCACCTACGAGCAGTACTTC. This gives the protein CASSLRTSGTYEQYF.

The chain is built from TRBV9 and TRBJ1-3; TRBD1 matches 8 bases. CDR3 size: 16 residues. V gave up 8 bases and J gave up 0 bases; unmatched junction bases: 10. CDR1 is SGDLS, CDR2 YYNGEE, per germline. The CDR3 nucleotides read TGTGCCAGTTCTCGGACAGGGCTGCACTCTGGAAACACCATATATTTT. The encoded protein is CASSRTGLHSGNTIYF.